The 8 T cell receptor beta chains reported below all come from one sample, sequenced in a study of cytomegalovirus exposure and HLA in healthy donors. Primers for the PCR totalled 60 Vbeta and 13 Jbeta. Method: immunoSEQ multiplex PCR; TCRdb's copy keeps in-frame clones and lacks some. The sample shows about 120,000 clones, over 9.5% of them seen only once. The source material was PBMCs. The receptor source for this set is a woman between 18 and 30 years old in good health and CMV-seropositive.

The chain combines TRBV4-1 with TRBJ1-2, with D possibly matching TRBD1 (5 bases). Per germline, CDR1 MGHRA and CDR2 YSYEKL. There are 15 residues in the CDR3. V shed 1 base and J shed 6 bases, with 15 bases lying between them. CDR3: CASSQGPRGNDGYTF. For the CDR3, the DNA is TGCGCCAGCAGCCAAGGCCCGCGGGGGAACGATGGCTACACCTTC.

This sequence joins TRBV27 and TRBJ1-1, with 8 bases aligning to TRBD1. Trimming at V came to 7 bases and at J to 0 bases, leaving 7 bases not matched to a gene. Germline-derived CDR1 and CDR2 are MNHEY and SMNVEV (reference sequence). The CDR3 length is 15 residues. The CDR3 loop reads CASNSRDRLNTEAFF. The CDR3 DNA reads TGTGCCAGCAATTCCCGGGACAGGCTGAACACTGAAGCTTTCTTT.

The CDR3 coding sequence is TGTGCCAGCAGCTTACAGGGGGCGCTTGGGGCCAACGTCCTGACTTTC. Translation gives CASSLQGALGANVLTF. The rearrangement uses TRBV7-2 and TRBJ2-6, with 8 bases fitting TRBD1. The CDR3 consists of 16 residues. J lost 3 bases, V lost 2 bases, and 3 bases had no gene match. Germline loops: CDR1 SGHTA, CDR2 FQGNSA.

The V call is TRBV18, the J call TRBJ2-5; D ambiguous. The germline V and J ends were trimmed by 1 base and 2 bases, with 8 bases remaining between them. CDR3 size: 14 residues. Germline CDR1 and CDR2: KGHSH and LQKENI. CDR3 in DNA: TGTGCCAGCTCACCACTTCAGATTCAAGAGACCCAGTACTTC. Translated, it gives CASSPLQIQETQYF.

The V gene is TRBV30, the J gene TRBJ1-5, with 8 bases matching TRBD1. V lost 5 bases to trimming and J lost 4 bases; unmatched junction nucleotides: 10. The length of the CDR3 is 15 residues. The germline V gene has CDR1 GTSNPN and CDR2 SVGIG (reference sequence). CDR3 region: CAWGLTGGRNQPQHF. The CDR3 DNA sequence: TGTGCCTGGGGTCTAACAGGGGGGCGTAATCAGCCCCAGCATTTT.

This chain links TRBV10-1 with TRBJ2-7; 11 nucleotides match TRBD2. The ends lost 6 bases at V and 2 bases at J; junction bases unmatched: 6. Germline V gene data show CDR1 as WNHNN and CDR2 as SYGVQD (reference sequence). This CDR3 spans 15 amino acids. The CDR3 nucleotides read TGCGCCAGCAGGGCTAGCGGGGGGAGGGCCTACGAGCAGTACTTC. Its translation: CASRASGGRAYEQYF.

The chain couples TRBV9 to TRBJ1-5; D unresolved. The CDR3 runs 15 residues. Looked up from germline, CDR1 is SGDLS and CDR2 is YYNGEE. V lost 3 bases and J 2 bases, leaving 12 bases between the germline ends. The CDR3 sequence: CASSADGGGNQPQHF. The CDR3 DNA is TGTGCCAGCAGCGCCGACGGAGGTGGCAATCAGCCCCAGCATTTT.

The rearrangement uses TRBV5-6 and TRBJ1-6; TRBD1 matches 7 bases. V dropped 6 bases and J dropped 6; count of bases not matched to a gene: 12. Germline V gene lookup returns CDR1 SGHDT and CDR2 YYEEEE. The CDR3 is 16 residues long. The CDR3 is CASTRSWGQSNSPLHF. The CDR3 coding sequence is TGTGCCAGCACCCGGTCATGGGGACAGAGTAATTCACCCCTCCACTTT.